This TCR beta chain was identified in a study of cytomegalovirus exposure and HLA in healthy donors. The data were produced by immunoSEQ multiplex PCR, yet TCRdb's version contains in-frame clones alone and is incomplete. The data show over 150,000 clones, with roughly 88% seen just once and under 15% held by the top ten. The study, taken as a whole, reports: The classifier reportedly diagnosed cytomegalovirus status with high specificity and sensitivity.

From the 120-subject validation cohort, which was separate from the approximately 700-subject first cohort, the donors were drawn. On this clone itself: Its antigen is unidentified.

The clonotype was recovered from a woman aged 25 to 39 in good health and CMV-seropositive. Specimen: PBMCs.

CDR3 nucleotide sequence: TGTGCCAGCAGCCCGGGACAGCGCATGAACACTGAAGCTTTCTTT. Its protein product is CASSPGQRMNTEAFF. This chain connects TRBV7-9 to TRBJ1-1, with 7 positions matching TRBD1. Per the germline V gene, CDR1 is SEHNR and CDR2 is FQNEAQ (reference sequence). V lost 5 bases to trimming and J lost 0 bases; unmatched junction nucleotides: 6. The CDR3 runs to 15 residues.